This TCR beta chain was identified in a study of cytomegalovirus exposure and HLA in healthy donors. Concerning this clone itself: As yet, its antigen is unknown.

Study-level findings and limits: A few CMV-associated chains were confirmed in vitro to be specific for CMV antigens.

TCRdb's table, derived via immunoSEQ multiplex PCR, lists solely in-frame clones and lacks some. Altogether 52,000 or so clones are present, roughly 89% being singletons, with the ten largest covering 15%. Sequencing was performed on PBMCs. This sequence was found in a young woman in good health and CMV-seronegative.

The CDR3 sequence is CASSTQGSQPQHF. DNA of the CDR3: TGTGCCAGCAGCACACAGGGAAGTCAGCCCCAGCATTTT. The chain recombines TRBV7-9 with TRBJ1-5; possible D gene TRBD1, 6 bases. The germline gives CDR1 SEHNR, CDR2 FQNEAQ (reference sequence). The V gene lost 5 bases and the J gene lost 6 bases, with 11 bases spanning the gap. The CDR3 is 13 amino acids.